Listed below are T cell receptor beta chains from one sample, sequenced in a study of shared clonotypes between healthy human individuals. Sequenced by immunoSEQ multiplex PCR; TCRdb stores in-frame clones only, minus some. Seen here are about 110,000 clones, under 70% observed once, and the top ten hold almost 25%. Material for sequencing was memory CD8+ T cells sorted from blood. The receptors were sampled from a woman between 25 and 40 years old in good health. The CDR3 runs from the conserved cysteine through the conserved F or W. The D gene is left open where the match is weak. The size of a clone is reported for some rows only, either as once, few or many, or as a class for expanded clones.

v_gene	d_gene	j_gene	abundance	CDR3nt	CDR3aa
TRBV7-9	-	TRBJ2-7	few	TGTGCCAGCAGCCATACTGGGAGTGGGTCTTACGAGCAGTACTTC	CASSHTGSGSYEQYF
TRBV9	-	TRBJ2-1	many	TGTGCCAGCAGCGTAGCTTGGCGGGATGACTCCTACAATGAGCAGTTCTTC	CASSVAWRDDSYNEQFF
TRBV29-1	TRBD1	TRBJ1-2	-	TGCAGCGTGCGACAGGGTTTTGGCTACACCTTC	CSVRQGFGYTF
TRBV4-1	TRBD1	TRBJ2-7	-	TGCGCCAGCAGCCAGGACAGGAGTATTACCTACGAGCAGTACTTC	CASSQDRSITYEQYF
TRBV27	-	TRBJ2-1	-	TGTGCCAGCAGTCCCCTGAGCTCCTACAATGAGCAGTTCTTC	CASSPLSSYNEQFF
TRBV5-1	-	TRBJ2-3	-	TGCGCCAGCAGGGGCTACACACCTAGGCTTCAGGTGGAAGATACGCAGTATTTT	CASRGYTPRLQVEDTQYF
TRBV28	-	TRBJ1-4	-	TGTGCCAGCAGCCCACTCATGGACAGACGAACTGAAAAACTGTTTTTT	CASSPLMDRRTEKLFF
TRBV4-2	-	TRBJ2-7	-	TGTGCCAGCAGCCAAGATCTCCAGGACTTCCCCTACGAGCAGTACTTC	CASSQDLQDFPYEQYF
TRBV7-9	-	TRBJ2-7	-	TGTGCCAGCAGCAAGGACAGACTGGTCCCCTACGAGCAGTACTTC	CASSKDRLVPYEQYF
TRBV7-8	-	TRBJ2-3	-	TGTGCCAGCAGCCAGGGGGGGCAACGGCCAACAGATACGCAGTATTTT	CASSQGGQRPTDTQYF
TRBV4-1	-	TRBJ1-4	-	TGCGCCAGCAGCCAAGGGCAGTGGGCCGCGGGGGGTTATAATGAAAAACTGTTTTTT	CASSQGQWAAGGYNEKLFF
TRBV7-6	-	TRBJ1-1	-	TGTGCCAGCAGCTTAGGAAGGGGGGGGACTGAAGCTTTCTTT	CASSLGRGGTEAFF
TRBV28	TRBD1	TRBJ2-7	-	TGTGCCAGCAGCCCGGGACAGGACTACGAGCAGTACTTC	CASSPGQDYEQYF
TRBV7-9	-	TRBJ2-5	many	TGTGCCAGCAGCTTAGATTCCAGGCGGCCGCGAGAGACCCAGTACTTC	CASSLDSRRPRETQYF
TRBV9	-	TRBJ2-2	-	TGTGCCAGCAGCGTAGGCGGGACCGGGGAGCTGTTTTTT	CASSVGGTGELFF
TRBV11-2	-	TRBJ2-1	few	TGTGCCAGCAGCTTAGAGGGTGCAGGTTCGAGTGAGCAGTTCTTC	CASSLEGAGSSEQFF
TRBV5-1	TRBD1	TRBJ2-7	-	TGCGCCAGTGGGACAGGGACCCCCTACGAGCAGTACTTC	CASGTGTPYEQYF